Listed below are T cell receptor beta chains from one sample, sequenced in a study of PD-L1 blockade in urothelial cancer. The repertoire was sequenced with immunoSEQ multiplex PCR; TCRdb's copy has only in-frame clones and lacks some. The data show 90,000 or so clones, nearly 90% seen once. Sequenced material: PBMCs, taken around atezolizumab (anti-PD-L1) treatment. These TCRs come from a man aged 55 to 70 with urothelial cancer. CDR3s include the opening cysteine and the closing phenylalanine or tryptophan. A D gene is named only where the DNA matches it firmly. The listing skips clone size in some rows; elsewhere it reads once, few, many or a size class.

V gene	J gene	CDR3 length	D gene	clone size	CDR3 protein	CDR3 DNA
TRBV27	TRBJ2-3	14	.	.	CASSWAVGTDTQYF	TGTGCCAGCAGTTGGGCAGTAGGCACAGATACGCAGTATTTT
TRBV28	TRBJ1-1	14	TRBD1	.	CASSRQGGGTEAFF	TGTGCCAGCAGTCGACAGGGTGGGGGCACTGAAGCTTTCTTT
TRBV7-2	TRBJ2-2	17	TRBD2	.	CASSLAAAGDGTGELFF	TGTGCCAGCAGCTTAGCCGCAGCGGGGGATGGGACCGGGGAGCTGTTTTTT
TRBV5-1	TRBJ2-2	15	TRBD1	.	CASSPRTGRAGELFF	TGCGCCAGCAGCCCAAGGACAGGGCGAGCCGGGGAGCTGTTTTTT
TRBV11-2	TRBJ2-3	15	TRBD2	.	CASSGTSGSTDTQYF	TGTGCCAGCAGCGGGACTAGCGGGAGCACAGATACGCAGTATTTT
TRBV6-5	TRBJ2-1	14	.	.	CASSYQPEGVEQFF	TGTGCCAGCAGTTACCAGCCAGAAGGGGTTGAGCAGTTCTTC
TRBV5-4	TRBJ2-2	14	.	.	CASSLRTTTGELFF	TGTGCCAGCAGCTTACGGACAACCACCGGGGAGCTGTTTTTT
TRBV5-6	TRBJ2-5	16	TRBD1	.	CASSLPGQSYQETQYF	TGTGCCAGCAGCCTTCCGGGACAGTCGTACCAAGAGACCCAGTACTTC
TRBV29-1	TRBJ2-2	14	TRBD1	.	CSGAGGLNTGELFF	TGCAGCGGTGCAGGGGGTTTGAACACCGGGGAGCTGTTTTTT
TRBV27	TRBJ1-2	15	.	.	CASSLSTAGHYGYTF	TGTGCCAGCAGTTTATCGACGGCAGGGCACTATGGCTACACCTTC
TRBV15	TRBJ1-4	18	.	.	CATSRDRPGETTNEKLFF	TGTGCCACCAGCAGAGATCGTCCAGGGGAGACAACTAATGAAAAACTGTTTTTT
TRBV11-2	TRBJ2-2	17	TRBD2	.	CASSLGSGGAYTGELFF	TGTGCCAGCAGCTTAGGTAGCGGGGGGGCGTACACCGGGGAGCTGTTTTTT
TRBV10-3	TRBJ2-1	14	TRBD1	.	CAIRTGTGLDEQFF	TGTGCCATCAGAACCGGGACAGGGTTAGATGAGCAGTTCTTC
TRBV7-2	TRBJ2-3	11	.	.	CASSLARSQYF	TGTGCCAGCAGCTTAGCGCGGTCGCAGTATTTT
TRBV7-6	TRBJ1-2	14	TRBD1	.	CASSLEDRGYGYTF	TGTGCCAGCAGCTTAGAGGACAGGGGCTATGGCTACACCTTC
TRBV5-8	TRBJ2-7	17	.	.	CASSLGQVHQVTYEQYF	TGTGCCAGCAGCTTGGGCCAGGTTCACCAAGTAACCTACGAGCAGTACTTC
TRBV6-1	TRBJ1-3	13	.	.	CASSESTGNTIYF	TGTGCCAGCAGTGAGTCTACTGGAAACACCATATATTTT
TRBV7-2	TRBJ2-3	15	TRBD1	.	CASSLGTGGMDTQYF	TGTGCCAGCAGCTTAGGGACAGGGGGTATGGATACGCAGTATTTT
TRBV21-1	TRBJ1-1	15	.	.	CASSGDSYLNTEAFF	TGTGCCAGCAGCGGGGACAGTTATTTGAACACTGAAGCTTTCTTT
TRBV21-1	TRBJ1-1	12	.	.	CATPGGEAEAFF	TGTGCCACCCCAGGTGGGGAGGCTGAAGCTTTCTTT
TRBV5-1	TRBJ2-2	13	.	few	CASNRQDTGELFF	TGCGCCAGCAATAGGCAGGACACCGGGGAGCTGTTTTTT
TRBV7-2	TRBJ2-5	15	TRBD2	.	CASSLEGTSGGSQYF	TGTGCCAGCAGCTTAGAGGGGACTAGCGGAGGGTCCCAGTACTTC